The 24 T cell receptor beta chains given below trace back to one sample, sequenced in a study of beta chain features in type 1 diabetes. Study-wide findings and caveats: All four CD4+ subsets of Type 1 diabetes patients contained TCRB CDR3s that were moderately but significantly shorter.

No cognate antigen is known for these TCRs. What was sequenced were expressed TCRB transcripts, since all of the isolated RNA had been reverse transcribed. Sequencing was performed with immunoSEQ multiplex PCR; in TCRdb, only in-frame clones are kept and a portion is missing. This table holds around 600,000 clones, roughly 12% found once. Sequences were obtained from naive CD4+ T cells from blood. The receptors were sampled from a man younger than 45 with type 1 diabetes.

The CDR3 spells CASSYPDRPNTEAFF. For the CDR3, the DNA is TGTGCCAGCAGTTACCCCGACAGGCCGAACACTGAAGCTTTCTTT. The rearrangement uses TRBV6-5 and TRBJ1-1, with D perhaps matching TRBD1 (6 bases). The CDR3 sequence is 15 residues long. Germline CDR1 and CDR2: MNHEY and SVGAGI. V was cut by 2 bases and J by 1 base, with 11 bases left in between.

This clone was counted a few times. The sample contains more than one DNA sequence encoding this CDR3. The chain couples TRBV5-4 to TRBJ2-3; possible D gene TRBD1, 5 bases. V was trimmed by 2 bases and J by 1 base, leaving 5 bases between them. The V gene's germline CDR1 is SGHNT and CDR2 YYREEE (reference sequence). The CDR3 runs 13 residues. Here the CDR3 DNA reads TGTGCCAGCAGCTTAGGGGGCACAGATACGCAGTATTTT. Translation: CASSLGGTDTQYF.

A few counts support this clone. The chain has TRBV9 and TRBJ1-1; D may be TRBD1 (6 bases). This CDR3 contains 18 residues. Germline values: CDR1 SGDLS, CDR2 YYNGEE. The V end was cut by 5 bases, the J end by 0 bases, with 23 bases between. CDR3 sequence: CASSYRDTDINMNTEAFF. The CDR3 DNA sequence: TGTGCCAGCAGTTACCGGGACACCGACATTAACATGAACACTGAAGCTTTCTTT.

This clone was seen only a few times. This sequence joins TRBV6-6 and TRBJ2-7, with 9 bases lining up with TRBD1. Germline CDR1 MNHNY, CDR2 SVGAGI (reference sequence). The CDR3 consists of 16 residues. The ends lost 0 bases at V and 0 bases at J; junction bases unmatched: 3. The CDR3: CASSYSGTGSSYEQYF. The CDR3 coding sequence is TGTGCCAGCAGTTACTCGGGGACAGGGAGCTCCTACGAGCAGTACTTC.

The chain employs TRBV9 and TRBJ2-1; 8 bases match TRBD1. Germline CDR1 is SGDLS and CDR2 is YYNGEE. V lost 4 bases, J lost 8 bases, and 14 bases stayed unmatched. The CDR3 extends over 16 amino acids. DNA for the CDR3: TGTGCCAGCAGCTCAAGACAGGGGATGACCTTACATGAGCAGTTCTTC. It codes for CASSSRQGMTLHEQFF.

In its sample, this clone was seen a few times. The chain employs TRBV6-1 and TRBJ1-5; D remains unclear. CDR3 length equals 14 residues. V dropped 5 bases and J dropped 2 bases, with 10 bases sitting between them. Germline lookup yields CDR1 MNHNS and CDR2 SASEGT. The CDR3 protein is CASSLEAGNQPQHF. The CDR3 coding sequence is TGTGCCAGCAGTCTCGAAGCAGGCAATCAGCCCCAGCATTTT.

This chain links TRBV6-5 with TRBJ1-5; TRBD1 is a possible D gene (6 bases). Trimming pared 5 bases from V and 3 bases from J, leaving 14 bases between. CDR1 is MNHEY and CDR2 is SVGAGI in the germline V gene. The CDR3 totals 15 residues. The CDR3 sequence: CASSITGPTNQPQHF. In DNA form, the CDR3 reads TGTGCCAGCAGTATAACAGGGCCCACCAATCAGCCCCAGCATTTT.

This clone was seen more than once but under ten times. The genes are TRBV6-5 and TRBJ1-4; D gene unclear. The CDR3 loop spans 13 amino acids. Germline CDR1 and CDR2: MNHEY and SVGAGI. Trimming stripped 8 bases from V and 5 bases from J, with 12 bases between. Written as DNA, the CDR3 is TGTGCCAGCGGACCCTTGATAAATGAAAAACTGTTTTTT. Translation gives CASGPLINEKLFF.

The CDR3 is CASSQRTSGGALYEQYF. The CDR3 coding sequence is TGTGCCAGCAGCCAGCGGACTAGCGGGGGAGCCCTCTACGAGCAGTACTTC. This chain links TRBV7-2 with TRBJ2-7, with 13 nucleotides matching TRBD2. Germline lookup yields CDR1 SGHTA and CDR2 FQGNSA. The CDR3 length is 17 residues. With V trimmed by 5 bases and J by 3 bases, 10 bases remained unmatched. Full variable domain (remainder filled in from reference TRBV7-2 and TRBJ2-7): GAGVSQSPSNKVTEKGKDVELRCDPISGHTALYWYRQSLGQGLEFLIYFQGNSAPDKSGLPSDRFSAERTGGSVSTLTIQRTQQEDSAVYLCASSQRTSGGALYEQYFGPGTRLTVT.

The chain uses TRBV7-6 and TRBJ2-3; the D gene could be TRBD1 or TRBD2 (6 bases each). The CDR3 has 16 amino acids. Trimming left V 4 bases short and J 2 bases short, with 16 bases between. Germline CDR1 SGHVS, CDR2 FNYEAQ. CDR3 sequence: CASSSVGGVSTDTQYF. In DNA form, the CDR3 reads TGTGCCAGCAGCTCCGTGGGGGGCGTATCCACAGATACGCAGTATTTT.

V gene TRBV10-3 combines with J gene TRBJ2-1; the match to TRBD2 covers 10 bases. The CDR3 is made up of 15 amino acids. In germline, CDR1 is ENHRY, CDR2 SYGVKD. Trimming removed 8 bases from V and 6 bases from J; junction bases left unmatched: 10. CDR3 protein: CAIGTTSGVANEQFF. The CDR3 bases are TGTGCCATCGGCACTACTAGCGGGGTGGCCAATGAGCAGTTCTTC.

V and J are TRBV2 and TRBJ1-6; D is perhaps TRBD1 (6 bases). This CDR3 has 14 amino acids. The germline V and J ends were trimmed by 4 bases and 10 bases, with 14 bases remaining between them. From germline, CDR1 is SNHLY and CDR2 FYNNEI. The CDR3 protein is CASSAGAVRSPLHF. CDR3 bases: TGTGCCAGCAGTGCGGGGGCGGTGCGATCACCCCTCCACTTT.

This clone has a handful of counts. This chain joins TRBV18 and TRBJ2-5; D is uncertain. This CDR3 contains 13 residues. Trimming shortened V by 0 bases and J by 5 bases, and 7 bases separated the two germline ends. In germline, CDR1 is KGHSH, CDR2 LQKENI. The CDR3 DNA sequence: TGTGCCAGCTCACCACCGCCGGCGGAGACCCAGTACTTC. It yields the protein CASSPPPAETQYF.

The chain recombines TRBV11-2 with TRBJ2-7, with D perhaps given as TRBD1 or TRBD2 (7 bases each). CDR1 and CDR2 from the germline V gene are SGHAT and FQNNGV. The CDR3 spans 15 residues. V lost 5 bases and J 1 base, leaving 15 bases between the germline ends. The CDR3 protein is CASSPGGAPSYEQYF. CDR3 sequence (DNA): TGTGCCAGCAGCCCAGGGGGGGCCCCTTCCTACGAGCAGTACTTC. The full variable domain, its missing parts supplied by reference TRBV11-2 and TRBJ2-7, is EAGVAQSPRYKIIEKRQSVAFWCNPISGHATLYWYQQILGQGPKLLIQFQNNGVVDDSQLPKDRFSAERLKGVDSTLKIQPAKLEDSAVYLCASSPGGAPSYEQYFGPGTRLTVT.

The rearrangement joins TRBV28 to TRBJ1-5; D is ambiguous. This CDR3 is built from 15 residues. In germline, CDR1 is MDHEN, CDR2 SYDVKM. The ends were cut back, 2 bases at V and 3 bases at J, with 11 bases in the middle. CDR3 region: CASSLPAALNQPQHF. CDR3 coding DNA: TGTGCCAGCAGTTTACCCGCTGCCCTCAATCAGCCCCAGCATTTT.

The V call is TRBV11-3, the J call TRBJ2-2; no firm D call. This CDR3 is built from 13 residues. Germline V CDR1 and CDR2: SGHNT, YENEEA. V dropped 4 bases and J dropped 0 bases, with 3 bases sitting between them. CDR3 residues: CASSSPNTGELFF. The CDR3 nucleotides are TGTGCCAGCAGCTCCCCGAACACCGGGGAGCTGTTTTTT.

This clone appeared a few times. This rearrangement joins TRBV5-1 to TRBJ2-3, with D maybe TRBD2 (7 bases). CDR1 is SGHRS, CDR2 YFSETQ, per germline. The CDR3 is 15 residues long. The germline V and J ends were trimmed by 4 bases and 1 base, with 13 bases remaining between them. Here the CDR3 reads CASSLGGLGTDTQYF. CDR3 nucleotides: TGCGCCAGCAGCCTCGGGGGGCTCGGCACAGATACGCAGTATTTT.

The chain couples TRBV5-1 to TRBJ2-7; D might be TRBD1 or TRBD2, each matching 5 bases. CDR3 length equals 13 residues. Trimming pared 0 bases from V and 6 bases from J, leaving 10 bases between. Looked up from germline, CDR1 is SGHRS and CDR2 is YFSETQ. The CDR3 protein is CASSLEYGGEQYF. In DNA, the CDR3 is TGCGCCAGCAGCTTGGAATATGGGGGCGAGCAGTACTTC. Full variable domain (remainder filled in from reference TRBV5-1 and TRBJ2-7): KAGVTQTPRYLIKTRGQQVTLSCSPISGHRSVSWYQQTPGQGLQFLFEYFSETQRNKGNFPGRFSGRQFSNSRSEMNVSTLELGDSALYLCASSLEYGGEQYFGPGTRLTVT.

V usage is TRBV30 and J usage is TRBJ2-5; no firm D call. With 0 bases removed from V and 5 bases from J, the gap between germline ends came to 7 bases. Germline assignment: CDR1 GTSNPN and CDR2 SVGIG (reference sequence). The CDR3 covers 12 residues. The CDR3 coding sequence is TGTGCCTGGAGTGTACAGACGGAGACCCAGTACTTC. Its protein is CAWSVQTETQYF.

This sequence joins TRBV7-9 and TRBJ1-6, with D possibly TRBD1 on 5 matching bases. The V end lost 10 bases, the J end lost 8 bases, and 18 bases lay between the germline ends. Germline values: CDR1 SEHNR, CDR2 FQNEAQ (reference sequence). CDR3 length: 14 amino acids. CDR3 nucleotides: TGTGCCATCAACTCCGGGGACCCAGATTCACCCCTCCACTTT. Translation gives CAINSGDPDSPLHF.

The chain couples TRBV10-2 to TRBJ2-7; D may be TRBD1 (6 bases). CDR1 is WSHSY, CDR2 SAAADI, per germline. This CDR3 has 15 residues. V lost 6 bases and J lost 1, with 16 bases in between. The CDR3 nucleotides read TGCGCCAGCAGGGAGAATACAGGGTCGTCCTACGAGCAGTACTTC. Protein sequence: CASRENTGSSYEQYF.

J is TRBJ2-7 and V is TRBV2; D is perhaps TRBD1 (5 bases). Trimming took off 3 bases at V and 3 bases at J, with 12 bases between the two ends. The CDR3 runs to 14 residues. Germline V gives CDR1 SNHLY, CDR2 FYNNEI. The CDR3 is CASSEGPFHYEQYF. The CDR3 nucleotides are TGTGCCAGCAGTGAGGGGCCTTTTCACTACGAGCAGTACTTC.

This chain links TRBV6-1 with TRBJ1-5, with D possibly matching TRBD1 (5 bases). V dropped 2 bases and J dropped 3 bases, with 11 bases sitting between them. The germline V gene has CDR1 MNHNS and CDR2 SASEGT. This CDR3 contains 15 residues. Written as DNA, the CDR3 is TGTGCCAGCAGTGAAATGGGGACCTACAATCAGCCCCAGCATTTT. The encoded protein is CASSEMGTYNQPQHF.

The chain recombines TRBV9 with TRBJ1-5, with a possible D match to TRBD1 (6 bases). The V and J ends lost 3 bases and 0 bases respectively, with 10 bases between them. Germline assignment: CDR1 SGDLS and CDR2 YYNGEE. The CDR3 is 15 amino acids. The CDR3 DNA reads TGTGCCAGCAGCGCGGGACACCTTAGCAATCAGCCCCAGCATTTT. This codes for CASSAGHLSNQPQHF.